This T cell receptor beta chain is drawn from a study of blood T cell repertoires in COVID-19. For the study at large: Italy, Spain and the United States were the sources of the convalescent and acute COVID-19 samples. The cDNA or gDNA used as material had been derived from T cells, B-cell-depleted T cells, or PBMCs.

Trimming removed 4 bases from V and 4 bases from J; junction bases left unmatched: 5. The CDR3 covers 15 residues. Germline V gene data show CDR1 as MNHEY and CDR2 as SMNVEV (reference sequence). Source study methods: The authors estimated nucleated cell counts from reference gene primer amplification. TCRdb keeps only in-frame clones here, not all; method: immunoSEQ multiplex PCR. The DNA was the basis for D and trimming; V, J and clone size are from that table. The profile shows some 320,000 clones, 70% to 90% of them singletons. The chain carries TRBV27 and TRBJ1-2; 11 bases are a match to TRBD1. This clonotype originated in a woman aged 50 to 60 who had recovered from COVID-19. The specimen sequenced was peripheral blood. In nucleotides, the CDR3 is TGTGCCAGCAGTTGGGGGACAGGGGGTACCTATGGCTACACCTTC. Translating gives CASSWGTGGTYGYTF.